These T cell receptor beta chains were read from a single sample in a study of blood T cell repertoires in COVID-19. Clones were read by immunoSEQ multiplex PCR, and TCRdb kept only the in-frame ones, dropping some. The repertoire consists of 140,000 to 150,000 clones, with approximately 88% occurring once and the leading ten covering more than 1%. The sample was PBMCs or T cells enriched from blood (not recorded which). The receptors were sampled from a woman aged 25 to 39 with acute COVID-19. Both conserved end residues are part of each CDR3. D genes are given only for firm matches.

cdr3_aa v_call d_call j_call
CASSPGQGFGVAFF TRBV3-1/TRBV3-2 TRBD1 TRBJ1-1
CASRVSSGSSDTQYF TRBV7-2 TRBD2 TRBJ2-3
CASTRTGGSDTEAFF TRBV19 TRBD1 TRBJ1-1
CASSERGQWAVTQHF TRBV2 TRBD1 TRBJ1-5
CASSFQSNYGYTF TRBV13 . TRBJ1-2
CASSQGVTTGELFF TRBV3-1/TRBV3-2 . TRBJ2-2
CATSDRGTQQETQYF TRBV24-1 . TRBJ2-5
CASSQDRGVQGQETQYF TRBV4-1 . TRBJ2-5
CASSPDRDSYTEAFF TRBV7-2 TRBD1 TRBJ1-1
CASSLTGSADTQYF TRBV5-4 . TRBJ2-3
CASSIWESLYEQYF TRBV7-8 . TRBJ2-7
CASRGRLGNTEAFF TRBV6-6 . TRBJ1-1
CASSKVGARGNTIYF TRBV21-1 . TRBJ1-3
CASSSTLAGVGDTQYF TRBV27 TRBD2 TRBJ2-3
CASSLTGQELYEQYF TRBV5-4 TRBD1 TRBJ2-7
CSVGQGADTGELFF TRBV29-1 TRBD1 TRBJ2-2
CASSSRLAAVSSTDTQYF TRBV5-1 TRBD2 TRBJ2-3
CSVIKVRGSYEQYF TRBV29-1 . TRBJ2-7
CASSLLDTPGQFF TRBV7-8 . TRBJ2-1
CASGMHPEGEAFF TRBV11-1 . TRBJ1-1
CASSMGRGNTEAFF TRBV5-4 . TRBJ1-1
CATSRDDRASYEQYF TRBV15 TRBD1 TRBJ2-7
CASSLSRTSGWSAEQFF TRBV28 TRBD2 TRBJ2-1
CASSLVRWGDTEAFF TRBV11-1 . TRBJ1-1
CASSPTPGLAVYEQYF TRBV3-1/TRBV3-2 TRBD2 TRBJ2-7
CASGLAENEQFF TRBV12-3/TRBV12-4 TRBD2 TRBJ2-1
CASSHRLAGGYEQYF TRBV6-5 TRBD2 TRBJ2-7
CASSVEPLGQLNTEAFF TRBV9 . TRBJ1-1
CASSWGQGGTEAFF TRBV9 TRBD1 TRBJ1-1
CASSEVIPTYEQYF TRBV2 . TRBJ2-7
CASSLDPGGADTQYF TRBV13 TRBD1 TRBJ2-3
CSVERGINTEAFF TRBV29-1 . TRBJ1-1
CASSSSGSGETQYF TRBV5-1 TRBD2 TRBJ2-5
CASSLAVSGSSDTQYF TRBV5-1 TRBD2 TRBJ2-3
CASSYSGTGSPDTQYF TRBV6-6 TRBD1 TRBJ2-3
CASSFDRNSGNTIYF TRBV11-2 . TRBJ1-3